This T cell receptor beta chain was identified during a study of blood T cells in healthy people across ages. PBMCs, at least 7 million per sample, were isolated. The CDR3 sequence is 14 residues long. A second roughly 6 to 12 cycle PCR used barcoded and J-beta primers. The template-switch adaptor, which had 12 random nucleotides, put a tag on each cDNA molecule. TCRdb reprocessed the 5' RACE reads via MiXCR and lists one record per CDR3 protein. The sample shows around 1,500,000 distinct CDR3 sequences, under 30% of them seen only once. Concerning this clonotype: Its specificity is unknown. Mismatch with germline at one junction end may stem from a read error.

Study results and caveats: With age, beta diversity per million T cells declined roughly linearly, significantly by about 40.

This chain connects TRBV12-3 or TRBV12-4 to TRBJ2-3; TRBD2 aligns across 11 bases. The sequenced material came from blood. The sequence was obtained from a woman aged 30 to 39 in good health. CDR3 DNA sequence: TGTGCCAACAGTTCGACTAGCGGGGCGGATACGCAGTATTTT. This translates into CANSSTSGADTQYF.